This T cell receptor (beta chain) was recorded in a study of blood T cell repertoires in COVID-19. Overall study context: Sites in the United States, Italy and Spain provided acute and convalescent COVID-19 samples. PBMCs, B-cell-depleted T cells, or T cells provided the cDNA or gDNA that made up the material.

In the source study's methods: Estimates of nucleated cell counts were drawn from the amplification of reference gene primers. TCRdb's copy holds only in-frame clones and misses some; the assay was immunoSEQ multiplex PCR. The D gene and trimming were derived from the DNA, and the V and J assignments and clone size from that table. The table has about 130,000 clones, roughly 80% seen once; the top ten hold 6%. V gave up 1 base and J gave up 4 bases, with 13 bases separating them. Germline V gives CDR1 SGHDT, CDR2 YYEEEE. The CDR3 is made up of 15 amino acids. The sample taken for sequencing was peripheral blood. The chain is built from TRBV5-6 and TRBJ2-3; TRBD2 is a possible D gene (6 bases). The sequence derives from an older man with COVID-19, enrolled during active disease. The CDR3 loop reads CASSLRAGWADTQYF. The DNA of the CDR3 is TGTGCCAGCAGCTTGAGGGCGGGATGGGCAGATACGCAGTATTTT. The full variable domain, in which reference TRBV5-6 and TRBJ2-3 provide the parts outside the CDR3, is DAGVTQSPTHLIKTRGQQVTLRCSPKSGHDTVSWYQQALGQGPQFIFQYYEEEERQRGNFPDRFSGHQFPNYSSELNVNALLLGDSALYLCASSLRAGWADTQYFGPGTRLTVL.